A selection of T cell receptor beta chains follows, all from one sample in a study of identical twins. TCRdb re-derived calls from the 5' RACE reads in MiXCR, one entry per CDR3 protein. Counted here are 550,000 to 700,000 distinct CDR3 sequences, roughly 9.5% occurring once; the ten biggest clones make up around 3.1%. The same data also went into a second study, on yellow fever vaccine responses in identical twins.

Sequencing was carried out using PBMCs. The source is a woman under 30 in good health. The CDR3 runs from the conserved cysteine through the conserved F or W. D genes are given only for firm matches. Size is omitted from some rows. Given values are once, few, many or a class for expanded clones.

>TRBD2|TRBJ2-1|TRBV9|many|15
TGTGCCAGCAGCGTAGTACGGGGGGGCTACAATGAGCAGTTCTTC
CASSVVRGGYNEQFF
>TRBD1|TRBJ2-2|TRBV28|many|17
TGTGCCAGCAGTTTCCCGACTGACAGGGGGGTCACCGGGGAGCTGTTTTTT
CASSFPTDRGVTGELFF
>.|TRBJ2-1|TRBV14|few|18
TGTGCCAGCAGCCAAGCCCCTGTCGACGTGTGGCATTACAATGAGCAGTTCTTC
CASSQAPVDVWHYNEQFF
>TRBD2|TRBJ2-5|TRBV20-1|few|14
TGCAGTGCTAGAGCGGGGACTAGCTATGAGACCCAGTACTTC
CSARAGTSYETQYF
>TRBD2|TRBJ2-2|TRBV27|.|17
TGTGCCAGCAGTTCGGGTACTAGCGGGGGGTGGACCGGGGAGCTGTTTTTT
CASSSGTSGGWTGELFF
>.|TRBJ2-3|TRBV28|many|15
TGTGCCAGCAGTCCGTTGGGGCAGGGTGCAGATACGCAGTATTTT
CASSPLGQGADTQYF
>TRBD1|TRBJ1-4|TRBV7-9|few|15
TGTGCCAGCAGCTACTTATCGGGACAGATTGAAAAACTGTTTTTT
CASSYLSGQIEKLFF
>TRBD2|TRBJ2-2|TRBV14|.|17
TGTGCCAGCAGCCACCTAGCGGGAGAAGATTCCTCCGGGGAGCTGTTTTTT
CASSHLAGEDSSGELFF
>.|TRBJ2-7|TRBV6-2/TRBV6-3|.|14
TGTGCCAGCACCCACGGCGGGAAGGCCTACGAGCAGTACTTC
CASTHGGKAYEQYF
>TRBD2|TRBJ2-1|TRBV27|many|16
TGTGCCAGCAGAGCCCCGGGGACTAGCAACAAGGGTGAGCAGTTCTTC
CASRAPGTSNKGEQFF
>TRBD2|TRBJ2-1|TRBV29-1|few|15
TGCAGCGTCCGGACTAGCGGGGGGGTAAGGAATGAGCAGTTCTTC
CSVRTSGGVRNEQFF
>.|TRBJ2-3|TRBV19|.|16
TGTGCCAGTAGTATAGCCAAGCTAGGGGAGGCGGATACGCAGTATTTT
CASSIAKLGEADTQYF
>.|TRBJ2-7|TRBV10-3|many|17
TGTGCCATCAGTGAGACAAGCTCCAGGGTAGAAGTGATAGAGCAGTACTTC
CAISETSSRVEVIEQYF
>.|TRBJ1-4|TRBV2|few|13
TGTGCCGCGGGGCGGCCAACTAATGAAAAACTGTTTTTT
CAAGRPTNEKLFF
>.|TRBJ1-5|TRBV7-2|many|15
TGTGCCAGCAGCTTAGTTTCGGGGGAAGGTCAGCCCCAGCATTTT
CASSLVSGEGQPQHF
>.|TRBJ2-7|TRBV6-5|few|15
TGTGCCAGCAGTTCCTCCCGGGACGGGATCGCTCAGCAGTACTTC
CASSSSRDGIAQQYF
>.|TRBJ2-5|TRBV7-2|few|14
TGTGCCAGCAGCCACGGGACATTTCAAGAGACCCAGTACTTC
CASSHGTFQETQYF
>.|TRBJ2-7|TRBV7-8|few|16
TGTGCCAGCAGCTTAGCAAAGGACAGGACTACCTACGAGCAGTACTTC
CASSLAKDRTTYEQYF
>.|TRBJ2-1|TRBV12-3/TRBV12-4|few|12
TGTGCCAGCAGTTGGGCCGAAAATGAGCAGTTCTTC
CASSWAENEQFF
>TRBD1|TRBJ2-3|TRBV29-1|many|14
TGCAGCGTTGTAGCAGGGACAGGCACAGATACGCAGTATTTT
CSVVAGTGTDTQYF
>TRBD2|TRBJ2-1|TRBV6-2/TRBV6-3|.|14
TGTGCCAGCTGCGAGCGGGGGATTTACAATGAGCAGTTCTTC
CASCERGIYNEQFF
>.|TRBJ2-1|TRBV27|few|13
TGTGCCAGCAGTTGGGGCGGGGAGTATGAGCAGTTCTTC
CASSWGGEYEQFF
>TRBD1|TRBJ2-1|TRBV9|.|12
TGTGCCAGCAGCGGACAGGGGGCCGAGCAGTTCTTC
CASSGQGAEQFF
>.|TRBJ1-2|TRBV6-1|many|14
TGTGCCAGCAGTGAAGTGCAGGCACTTTATGGCTACACCTTC
CASSEVQALYGYTF
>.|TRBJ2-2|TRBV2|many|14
TGTGCCAGCAGTCGAACCCGGGTAGGCGGGGAGCTGTTTTTT
CASSRTRVGGELFF
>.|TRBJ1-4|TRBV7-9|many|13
TGTGCCAGTCACCACCCGGGACAAGAAAAACTGTTTTTT
CASHHPGQEKLFF
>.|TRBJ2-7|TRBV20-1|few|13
TGCAGTGCTAGTGGGTCTCCCACCTACGAGCAGTACTTC
CSASGSPTYEQYF
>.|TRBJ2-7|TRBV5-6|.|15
TGTGCCAGCAGCTTGTTTTCTGAGTACTCCTACGAGCAGTACTTC
CASSLFSEYSYEQYF
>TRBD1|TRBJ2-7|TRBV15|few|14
TGTGCCACCAGCGCCGGGACAGGGTATCACGAGCAGTACTTC
CATSAGTGYHEQYF
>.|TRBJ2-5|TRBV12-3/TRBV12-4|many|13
TGTGCCAGCAGTTTAACGCGGCGAGAGACCCAGTACTTC
CASSLTRRETQYF
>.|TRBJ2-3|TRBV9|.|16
TGTGCCAGCAGCACCCAGACGGGACGGCGGGGAGATACGCAGTATTTT
CASSTQTGRRGDTQYF
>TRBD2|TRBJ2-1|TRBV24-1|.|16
TGTGCCACCAGTGACCGAAGACTAGCCAGAGACAATGAGCAGTTCTTC
CATSDRRLARDNEQFF
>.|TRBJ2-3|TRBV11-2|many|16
TGTGCCAGCAGCTCACAGGGCGGCGGTTTTACAGATACGCAGTATTTT
CASSSQGGGFTDTQYF
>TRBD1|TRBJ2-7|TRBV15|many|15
TGTGCCACCAGCAGAGATGACAGGGGGCTGTATGAGCAGTACTTC
CATSRDDRGLYEQYF
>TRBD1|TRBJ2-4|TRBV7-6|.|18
TGTGCCAGCAGCTTGGGGAGACACAGGGGGCTGGACAAAAACATTCAGTACTTC
CASSLGRHRGLDKNIQYF
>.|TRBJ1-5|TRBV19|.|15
TGTGCCAGTAGTTGGACAGCTAATAGCAATCAGCCCCAGCATTTT
CASSWTANSNQPQHF
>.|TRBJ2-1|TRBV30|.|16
TGTGCCTGGAGTGGGGGGTCGGGAGTCCAATTTGGGGGGCAGTTCTTC
CAWSGGSGVQFGGQFF
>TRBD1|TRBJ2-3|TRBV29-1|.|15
TGCAGCGTTGATTCTGGACAGGGGGCCTCAGATACGCAGTATTTT
CSVDSGQGASDTQYF
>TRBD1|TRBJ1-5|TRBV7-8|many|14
TGTGCCAGCAGCCGGGACAGCCTTAATCAGCCCCAGCATTTT
CASSRDSLNQPQHF
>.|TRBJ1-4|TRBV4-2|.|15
TGTGCCAGCAGCCAAGATGGGGCAGCCGAGGGAAAACTGTTTTTT
CASSQDGAAEGKLFF
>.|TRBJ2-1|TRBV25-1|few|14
TGTGCCAGCAGGGAGCCCGGGCCCTACAATGAGCAGTTCTTC
CASREPGPYNEQFF
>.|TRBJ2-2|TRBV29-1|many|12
TGCAGCGTATCCGCGAACACCGGGGAGCTGTTTTTT
CSVSANTGELFF
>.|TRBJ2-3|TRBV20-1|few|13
TGCAGTGCTAATCCCGACAACACAGATACGCAGTATTTT
CSANPDNTDTQYF
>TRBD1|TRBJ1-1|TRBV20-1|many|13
TGCAGTGCTATAAGCGACAGGGTAACTGAAGCTTTCTTT
CSAISDRVTEAFF
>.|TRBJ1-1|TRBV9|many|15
TGTGCCAGCAGCGTAGCTGTTTTCGATGCCACTGAAGCTTTCTTT
CASSVAVFDATEAFF
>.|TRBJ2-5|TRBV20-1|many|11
TGCAGTGCTAGTCAAAAAGAGACCCAGTACTTC
CSASQKETQYF
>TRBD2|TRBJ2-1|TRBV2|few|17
TGTGCCAGCACCCCAAGGAGAGGGACTAGCGAGTACAATGAGCAGTTCTTC
CASTPRRGTSEYNEQFF